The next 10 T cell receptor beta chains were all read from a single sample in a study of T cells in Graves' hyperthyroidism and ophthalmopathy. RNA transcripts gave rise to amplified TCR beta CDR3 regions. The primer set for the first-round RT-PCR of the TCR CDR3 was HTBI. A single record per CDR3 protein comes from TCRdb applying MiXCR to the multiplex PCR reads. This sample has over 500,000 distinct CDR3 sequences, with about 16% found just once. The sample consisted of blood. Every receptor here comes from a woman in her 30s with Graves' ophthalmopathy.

The DNA of the CDR3 is TGTGCCACCAGCAGAGAGGGGGTCGGGAAATACGAGCAGTACTTC. It specifies CATSREGVGKYEQYF. The chain carries TRBV15 and TRBJ2-7; D is perhaps TRBD1 or TRBD2 (5 bases each). Germline CDR1 LNHNV, CDR2 YYDKDF (reference sequence). The CDR3 is 15 amino acids. Trimming pared 0 bases from V and 4 bases from J, leaving 13 bases between.

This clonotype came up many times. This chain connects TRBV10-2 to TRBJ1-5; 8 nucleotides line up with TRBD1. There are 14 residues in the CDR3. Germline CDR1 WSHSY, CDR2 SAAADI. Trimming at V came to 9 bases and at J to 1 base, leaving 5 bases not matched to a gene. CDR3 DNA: TGCGCCAGTACGACAGGGGCCAGCAATCAGCCCCAGCATTTT. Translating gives CASTTGASNQPQHF.

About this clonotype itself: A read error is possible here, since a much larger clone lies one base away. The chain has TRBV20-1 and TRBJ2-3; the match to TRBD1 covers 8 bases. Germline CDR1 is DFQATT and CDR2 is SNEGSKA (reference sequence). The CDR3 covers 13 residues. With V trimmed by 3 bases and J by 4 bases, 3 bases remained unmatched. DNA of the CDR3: TGCAGTGCTAGGGGGACAGGTGCAGATACGCAGTATTTT. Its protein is CSARGTGADTQYF.

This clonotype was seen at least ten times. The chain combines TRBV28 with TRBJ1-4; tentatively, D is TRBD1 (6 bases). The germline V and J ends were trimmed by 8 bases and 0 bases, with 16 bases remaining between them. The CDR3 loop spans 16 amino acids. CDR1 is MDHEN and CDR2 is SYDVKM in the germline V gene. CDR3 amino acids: CASEDSRTATNEKLFF. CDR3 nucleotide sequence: TGTGCCAGCGAGGACAGTAGAACAGCAACTAATGAAAAACTGTTTTTT.

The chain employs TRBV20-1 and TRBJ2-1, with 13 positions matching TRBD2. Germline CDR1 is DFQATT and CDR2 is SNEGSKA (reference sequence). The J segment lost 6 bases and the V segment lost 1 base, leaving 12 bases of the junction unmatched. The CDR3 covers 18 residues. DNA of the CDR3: TGCAGTGCTAGAGTTCGGACTAGCGGGAGTAAATTGTTCAATGAGCAGTTCTTC. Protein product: CSARVRTSGSKLFNEQFF.

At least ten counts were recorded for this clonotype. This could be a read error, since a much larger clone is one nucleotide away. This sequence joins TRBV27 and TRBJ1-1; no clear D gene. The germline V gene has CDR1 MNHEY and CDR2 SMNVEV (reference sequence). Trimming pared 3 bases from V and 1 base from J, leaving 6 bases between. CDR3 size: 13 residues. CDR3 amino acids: CASSFWGNTEAFF. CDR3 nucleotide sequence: TGTGCCAGCAGTTTTTGGGGGAACACTGAAGCTTTCTTT.

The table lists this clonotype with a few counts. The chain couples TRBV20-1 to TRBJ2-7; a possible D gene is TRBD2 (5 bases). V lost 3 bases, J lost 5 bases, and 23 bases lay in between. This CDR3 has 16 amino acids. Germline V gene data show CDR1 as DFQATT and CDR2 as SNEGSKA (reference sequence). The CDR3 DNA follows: TGCAGTGCTAGCCTTATCCGGCGGGTCGGGCAAAACGAGCAGTACTTC. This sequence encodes CSASLIRRVGQNEQYF.

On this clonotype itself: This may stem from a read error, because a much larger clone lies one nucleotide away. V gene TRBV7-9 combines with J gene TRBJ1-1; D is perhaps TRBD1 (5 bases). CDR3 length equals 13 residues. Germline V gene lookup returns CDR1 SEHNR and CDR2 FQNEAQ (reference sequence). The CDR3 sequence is CASSPRANTKAFF. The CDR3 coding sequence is TGTGCCAGCAGCCCCAGGGCTAACACTAAAGCTTTCTTT.

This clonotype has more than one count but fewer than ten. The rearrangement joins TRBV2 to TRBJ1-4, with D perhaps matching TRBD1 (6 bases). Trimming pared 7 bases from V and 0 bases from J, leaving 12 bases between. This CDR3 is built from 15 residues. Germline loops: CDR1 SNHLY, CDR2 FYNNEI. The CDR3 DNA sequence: TGTGCCAGCATACAGGGCGGTTCAACTAATGAAAAACTGTTTTTT. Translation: CASIQGGSTNEKLFF.

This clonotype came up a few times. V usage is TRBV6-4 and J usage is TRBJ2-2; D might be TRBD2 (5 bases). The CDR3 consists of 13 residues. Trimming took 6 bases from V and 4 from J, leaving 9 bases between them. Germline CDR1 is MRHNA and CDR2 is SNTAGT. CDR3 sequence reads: CASSSTSTGELFF. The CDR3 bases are TGTGCCAGCAGCTCCACTAGCACCGGGGAGCTGTTTTTT.